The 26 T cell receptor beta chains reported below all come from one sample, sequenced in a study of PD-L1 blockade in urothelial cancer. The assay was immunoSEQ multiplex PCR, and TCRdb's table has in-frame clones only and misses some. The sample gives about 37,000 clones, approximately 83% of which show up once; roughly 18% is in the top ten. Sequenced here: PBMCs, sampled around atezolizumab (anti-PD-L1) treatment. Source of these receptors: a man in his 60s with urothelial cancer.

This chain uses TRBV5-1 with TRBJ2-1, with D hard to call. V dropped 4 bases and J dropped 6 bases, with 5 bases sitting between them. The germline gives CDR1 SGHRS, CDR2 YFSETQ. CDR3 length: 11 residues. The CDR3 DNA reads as TGCGCCAGCAGCCGAGGCAATGAGCAGTTCTTC. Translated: CASSRGNEQFF.

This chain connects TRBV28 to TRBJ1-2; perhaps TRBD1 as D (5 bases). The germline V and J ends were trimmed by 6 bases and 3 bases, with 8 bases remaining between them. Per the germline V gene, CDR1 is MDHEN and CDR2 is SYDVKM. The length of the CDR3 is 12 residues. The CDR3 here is CASRGRDYGYTF. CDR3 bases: TGTGCCAGCAGGGGCAGGGACTATGGCTACACCTTC.

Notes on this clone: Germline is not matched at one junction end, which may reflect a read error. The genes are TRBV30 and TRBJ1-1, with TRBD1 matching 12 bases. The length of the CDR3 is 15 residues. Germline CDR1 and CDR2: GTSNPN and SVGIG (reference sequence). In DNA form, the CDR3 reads TGTGCCTGGAGTGGGGGACAGGGGGCGAACACTGAAACTTTCTTT. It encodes CAWSGGQGANTETFF.

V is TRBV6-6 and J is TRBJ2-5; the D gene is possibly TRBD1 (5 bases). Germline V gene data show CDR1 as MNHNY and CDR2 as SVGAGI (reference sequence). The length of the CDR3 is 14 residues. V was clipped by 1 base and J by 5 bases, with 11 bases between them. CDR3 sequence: CASSYLGVGETQYF. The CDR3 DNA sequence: TGTGCCAGCAGTTACTTAGGGGTGGGGGAGACCCAGTACTTC.

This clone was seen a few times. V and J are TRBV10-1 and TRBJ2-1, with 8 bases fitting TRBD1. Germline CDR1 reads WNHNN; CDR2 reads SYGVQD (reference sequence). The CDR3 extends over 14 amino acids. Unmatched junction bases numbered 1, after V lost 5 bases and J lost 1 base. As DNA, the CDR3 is TGCGCCAGCAGTCGGACAGGGTCCTACAATGAGCAGTTCTTC. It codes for CASSRTGSYNEQFF.

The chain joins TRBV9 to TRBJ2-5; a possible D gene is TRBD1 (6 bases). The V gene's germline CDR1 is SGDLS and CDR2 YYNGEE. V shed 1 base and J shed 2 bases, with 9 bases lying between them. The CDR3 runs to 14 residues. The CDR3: CASSVQGRQETQYF. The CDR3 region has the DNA TGTGCCAGCAGCGTACAGGGGAGACAAGAGACCCAGTACTTC. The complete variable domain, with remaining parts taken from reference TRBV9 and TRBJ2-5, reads DSGVTQTPKHLITATGQRVTLRCSPRSGDLSVYWYQQSLDQGLQFLIQYYNGEERAKGNILERFSAQQFPDLHSELNLSSLELGDSALYFCASSVQGRQETQYFGPGTRLLVL.

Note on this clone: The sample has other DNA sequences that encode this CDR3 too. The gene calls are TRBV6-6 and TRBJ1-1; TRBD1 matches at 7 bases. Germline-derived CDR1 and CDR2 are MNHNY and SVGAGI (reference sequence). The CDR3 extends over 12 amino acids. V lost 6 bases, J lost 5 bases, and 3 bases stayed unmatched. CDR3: CASRPGGTEAFF. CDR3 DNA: TGTGCCAGCAGGCCAGGGGGAACTGAAGCTTTCTTT.

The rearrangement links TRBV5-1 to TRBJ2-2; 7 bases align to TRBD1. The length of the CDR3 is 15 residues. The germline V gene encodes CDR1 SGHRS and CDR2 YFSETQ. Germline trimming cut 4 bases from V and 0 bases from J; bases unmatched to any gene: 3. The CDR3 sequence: CASSLGTANTGELFF. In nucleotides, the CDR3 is TGCGCCAGCAGCCTAGGGACAGCGAACACCGGGGAGCTGTTTTTT.

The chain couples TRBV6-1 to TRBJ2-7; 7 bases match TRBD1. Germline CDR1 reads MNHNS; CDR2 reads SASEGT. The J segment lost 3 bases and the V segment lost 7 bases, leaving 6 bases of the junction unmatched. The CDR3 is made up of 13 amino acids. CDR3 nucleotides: TGTGCCAGCACCCCAAGACAGGGCTACGAGCAGTACTTC. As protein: CASTPRQGYEQYF.

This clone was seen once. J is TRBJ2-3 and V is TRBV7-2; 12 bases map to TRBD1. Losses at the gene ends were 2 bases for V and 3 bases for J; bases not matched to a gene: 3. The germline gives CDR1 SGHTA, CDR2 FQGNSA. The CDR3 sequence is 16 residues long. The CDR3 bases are TGTGCCAGCAGCTTACGGGACAGGGGGCTTACAGATACGCAGTATTTT. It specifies CASSLRDRGLTDTQYF.

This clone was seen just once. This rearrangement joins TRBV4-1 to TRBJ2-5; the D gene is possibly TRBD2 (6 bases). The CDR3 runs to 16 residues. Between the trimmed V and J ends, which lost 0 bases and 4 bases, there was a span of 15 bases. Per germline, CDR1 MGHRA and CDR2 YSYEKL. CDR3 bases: TGCGCCAGCAGCCAAGAGTTAAGTAGCGGACCAGAGACCCAGTACTTC. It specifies CASSQELSSGPETQYF.

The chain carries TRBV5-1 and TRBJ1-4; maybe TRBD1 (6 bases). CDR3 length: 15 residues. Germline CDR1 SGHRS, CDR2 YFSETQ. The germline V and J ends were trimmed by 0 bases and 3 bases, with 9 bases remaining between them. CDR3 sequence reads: CASSLEAGANEKLFF. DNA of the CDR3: TGCGCCAGCAGCTTGGAGGCAGGGGCTAATGAAAAACTGTTTTTT.

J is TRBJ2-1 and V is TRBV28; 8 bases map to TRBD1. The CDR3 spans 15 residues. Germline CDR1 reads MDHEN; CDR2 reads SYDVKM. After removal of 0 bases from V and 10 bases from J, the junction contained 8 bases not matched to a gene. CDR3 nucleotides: TGTGCCAGCAGTTTATGGGACAGGGATACTGGGGAGCAGTTCTTC. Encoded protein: CASSLWDRDTGEQFF.

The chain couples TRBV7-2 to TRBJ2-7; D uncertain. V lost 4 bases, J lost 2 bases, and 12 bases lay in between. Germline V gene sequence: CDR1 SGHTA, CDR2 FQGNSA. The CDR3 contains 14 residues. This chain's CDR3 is CASSSLDTPYEQYF. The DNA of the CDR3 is TGTGCCAGCAGCTCCCTCGACACCCCCTACGAGCAGTACTTC.

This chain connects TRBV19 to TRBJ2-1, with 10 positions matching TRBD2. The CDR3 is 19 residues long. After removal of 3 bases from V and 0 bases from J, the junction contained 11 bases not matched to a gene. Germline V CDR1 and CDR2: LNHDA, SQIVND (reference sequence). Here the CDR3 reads CASSMWVLAGASSYNEQFF. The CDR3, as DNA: TGTGCCAGTAGTATGTGGGTGCTAGCGGGGGCCAGCTCCTACAATGAGCAGTTCTTC.

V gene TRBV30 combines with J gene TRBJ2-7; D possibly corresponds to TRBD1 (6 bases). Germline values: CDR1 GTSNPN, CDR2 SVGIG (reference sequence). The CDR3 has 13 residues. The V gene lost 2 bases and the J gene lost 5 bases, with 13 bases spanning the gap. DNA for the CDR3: TGTGCCTGGAGTACCCTACAGGGCCACGAGCAGTACTTC. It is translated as CAWSTLQGHEQYF.

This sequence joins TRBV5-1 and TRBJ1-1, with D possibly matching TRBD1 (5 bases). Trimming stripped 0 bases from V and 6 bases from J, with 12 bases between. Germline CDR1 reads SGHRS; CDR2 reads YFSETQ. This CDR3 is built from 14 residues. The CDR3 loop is CASSLGGGGAEAFF. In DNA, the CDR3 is TGCGCCAGCAGCTTGGGGGGGGGAGGAGCTGAAGCTTTCTTT.

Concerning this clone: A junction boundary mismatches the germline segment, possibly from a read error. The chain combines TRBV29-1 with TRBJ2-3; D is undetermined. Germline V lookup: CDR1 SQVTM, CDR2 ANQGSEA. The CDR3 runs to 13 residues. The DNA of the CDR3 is TGCAGCGCCGAGGCCGCCAGCATAGATACGCAGTATTTT. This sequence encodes CSAEAASIDTQYF.

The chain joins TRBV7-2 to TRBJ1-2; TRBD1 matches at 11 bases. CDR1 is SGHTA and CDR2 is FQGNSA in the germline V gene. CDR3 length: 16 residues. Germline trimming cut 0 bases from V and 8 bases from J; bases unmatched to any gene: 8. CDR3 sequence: CASSLALRGQGGGYTF. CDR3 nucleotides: TGTGCCAGCAGCTTAGCGCTGAGGGGACAGGGGGGAGGCTACACCTTC.

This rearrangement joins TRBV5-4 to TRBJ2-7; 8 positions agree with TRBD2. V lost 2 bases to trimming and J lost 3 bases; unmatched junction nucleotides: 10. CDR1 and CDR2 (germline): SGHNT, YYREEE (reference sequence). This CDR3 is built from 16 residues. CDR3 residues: CASSLSSSGGDYEQYF. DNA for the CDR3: TGTGCCAGCAGCTTAAGTTCCAGCGGGGGCGACTACGAGCAGTACTTC.

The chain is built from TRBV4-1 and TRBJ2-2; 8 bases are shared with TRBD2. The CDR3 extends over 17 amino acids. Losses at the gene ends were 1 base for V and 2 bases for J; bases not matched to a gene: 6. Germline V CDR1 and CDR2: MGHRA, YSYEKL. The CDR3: CASSQVASGGNTGELFF. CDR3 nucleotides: TGCGCCAGCAGCCAAGTAGCGAGCGGGGGCAACACCGGGGAGCTGTTTTTT.

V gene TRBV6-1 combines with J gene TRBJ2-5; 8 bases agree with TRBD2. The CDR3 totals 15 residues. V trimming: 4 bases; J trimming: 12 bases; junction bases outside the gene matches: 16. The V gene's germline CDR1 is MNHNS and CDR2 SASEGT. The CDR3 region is CASSVGRAGGIGEYF. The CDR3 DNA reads TGTGCCAGCAGTGTTGGGCGGGCGGGGGGCATCGGGGAGTACTTC.

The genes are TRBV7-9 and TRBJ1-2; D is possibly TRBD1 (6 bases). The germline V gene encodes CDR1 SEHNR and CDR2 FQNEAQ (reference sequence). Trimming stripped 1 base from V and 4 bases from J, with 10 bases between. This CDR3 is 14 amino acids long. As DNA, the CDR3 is TGTGCCAGCAGCTTAGAAGGGGGAGCCTATGGCTACACCTTC. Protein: CASSLEGGAYGYTF.

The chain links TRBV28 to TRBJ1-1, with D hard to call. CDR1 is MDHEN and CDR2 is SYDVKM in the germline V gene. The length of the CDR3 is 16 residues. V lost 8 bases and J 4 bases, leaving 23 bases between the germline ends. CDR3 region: CASAVKTERRVTEAFF. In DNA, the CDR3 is TGTGCCAGCGCTGTAAAAACCGAGAGGCGGGTCACTGAAGCTTTCTTT.

This CDR3 is CASSEGDRENEKLFF. The DNA for the CDR3 is TGTGCCAGCAGTGAAGGGGACAGGGAAAATGAAAAACTGTTTTTT. V and J are TRBV2 and TRBJ1-4; 9 bases are shared with TRBD1. The V segment lost 1 base and the J segment 5 bases; nucleotides outside the gene matches: 2. This CDR3 has 15 residues. The germline V gene has CDR1 SNHLY and CDR2 FYNNEI.

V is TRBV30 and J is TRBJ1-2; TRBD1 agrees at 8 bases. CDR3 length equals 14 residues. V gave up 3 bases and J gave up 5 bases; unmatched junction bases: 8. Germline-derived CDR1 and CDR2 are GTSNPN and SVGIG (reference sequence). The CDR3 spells CAWSMTGVGYGYTF. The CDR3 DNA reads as TGTGCCTGGAGCATGACAGGGGTAGGGTATGGCTACACCTTC. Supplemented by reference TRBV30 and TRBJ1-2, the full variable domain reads SQTIHQWPATLVQPVGSPLSLECTVEGTSNPNLYWYRQAAGRGLQLLFYSVGIGQISSEVPQNLSASRPQDRQFILSSKKLLLSDSGFYLCAWSMTGVGYGYTFGSGTRLTVV.